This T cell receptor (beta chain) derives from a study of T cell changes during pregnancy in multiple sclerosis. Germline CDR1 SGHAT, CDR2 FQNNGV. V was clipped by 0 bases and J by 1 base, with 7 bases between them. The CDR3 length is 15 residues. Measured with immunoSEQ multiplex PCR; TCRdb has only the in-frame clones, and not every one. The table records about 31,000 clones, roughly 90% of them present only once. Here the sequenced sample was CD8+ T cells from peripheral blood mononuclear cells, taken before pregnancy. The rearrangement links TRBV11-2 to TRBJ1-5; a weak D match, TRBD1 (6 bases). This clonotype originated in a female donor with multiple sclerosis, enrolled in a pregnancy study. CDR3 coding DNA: TGTGCCAGCAGCTTAGAAGGGGGAAGCAATCAGCCCCAGCATTTT. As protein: CASSLEGGSNQPQHF.